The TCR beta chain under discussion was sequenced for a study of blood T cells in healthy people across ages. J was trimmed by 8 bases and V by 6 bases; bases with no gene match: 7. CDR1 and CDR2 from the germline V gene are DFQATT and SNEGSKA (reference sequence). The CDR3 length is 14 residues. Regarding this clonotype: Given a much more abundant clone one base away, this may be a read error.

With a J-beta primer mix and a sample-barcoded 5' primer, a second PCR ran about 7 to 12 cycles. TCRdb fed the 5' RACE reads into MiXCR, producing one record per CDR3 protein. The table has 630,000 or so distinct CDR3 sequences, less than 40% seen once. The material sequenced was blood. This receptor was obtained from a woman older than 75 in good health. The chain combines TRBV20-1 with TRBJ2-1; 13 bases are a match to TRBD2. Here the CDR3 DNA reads TGCAGTGCAACAACTAGCGGGAGGGCGGATGAGCAGTTCTTC. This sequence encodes CSATTSGRADEQFF.